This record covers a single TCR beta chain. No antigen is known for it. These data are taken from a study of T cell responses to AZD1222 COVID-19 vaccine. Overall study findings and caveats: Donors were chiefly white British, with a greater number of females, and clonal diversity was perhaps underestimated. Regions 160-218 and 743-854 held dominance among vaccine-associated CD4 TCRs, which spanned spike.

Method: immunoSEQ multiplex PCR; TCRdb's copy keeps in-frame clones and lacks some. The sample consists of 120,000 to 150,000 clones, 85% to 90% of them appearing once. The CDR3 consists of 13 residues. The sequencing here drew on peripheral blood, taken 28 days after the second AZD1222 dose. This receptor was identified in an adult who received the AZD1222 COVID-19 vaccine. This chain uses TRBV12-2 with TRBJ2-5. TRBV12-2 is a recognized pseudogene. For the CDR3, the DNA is TGTGCAAGTCGCTTCCGGCGCCAAGAGACCCAGTACTTC. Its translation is CASRFRRQETQYF.